Presented here are 17 T cell receptor beta chains from one specimen sequenced in a study of blood T cells in healthy people across ages. The authors ran a second PCR of 7 to 11 cycles using a sample-barcoded 5' primer and a J-beta primer mix. MiXCR, applied by TCRdb to the 5' RACE reads, yields one record per CDR3 protein. Of about 560,000 distinct CDR3 sequences in the sample, about 27% were seen once. These sequences were also reported in another study, on T cells of mothers and their children.

Sequencing was performed on blood. These receptors were obtained from a boy between 2 and 10 years old in good health.

This clonotype has just a few counts. This sequence joins TRBV30 and TRBJ2-7; TRBD2 aligns across 7 bases. The J call may be incorrect, as the DNA end agrees better with TRBJ2-1. In germline, CDR1 is GTSNPN, CDR2 SVGIG (reference sequence). CDR3 length: 13 residues. In DNA form, the CDR3 reads TGTGCCTGGAGTCTAGCGGATTACAATGAGCAGTTCTTC. Translating it yields CAWSLADYNEQFF.

The V gene is TRBV20-1, the J gene TRBJ2-5; 8 bases line up with TRBD2. Matching the DNA end better, TRBJ2-7 makes the J call doubtful. This CDR3 contains 13 residues. Germline CDR1 and CDR2: DFQATT and SNEGSKA (reference sequence). CDR3 DNA: TGCAGTGCTAGATACAGCGGGGGCTACGAGCAGTACTTC. Translating gives CSARYSGGYEQYF.

This clonotype turned up a few times. V and J are TRBV4-1 and TRBJ2-7; possibly TRBD2 for D (7 bases). V lost 4 bases and J 3 bases, leaving 16 bases between the germline ends. The CDR3 runs 15 residues. CDR1 is MGHRA, CDR2 YSYEKL, per germline. CDR3: CASSPGQSGDYEQYF. DNA for the CDR3: TGCGCCAGCAGCCCCGGACAGAGCGGGGACTACGAGCAGTACTTC.

The chain employs TRBV5-1 and TRBJ2-2; D gene ambiguous. Trimming cost V 4 bases and J 5 bases, with 15 bases left between them. The germline V gene encodes CDR1 SGHRS and CDR2 YFSETQ. This CDR3 contains 15 residues. CDR3 DNA: TGCGCCAGCAGCAAGGAACCTATGCGGACCGGGGAGCTGTTTTTT. Translating it yields CASSKEPMRTGELFF.

This clonotype appeared a few times. This sequence joins TRBV28 and TRBJ2-5; TRBD1 matches at 10 bases. The CDR3 spans 15 residues. V lost 2 bases to trimming and J lost 11 bases; unmatched junction nucleotides: 11. Per germline, CDR1 MDHEN and CDR2 SYDVKM. The CDR3 loop reads CASSLRGTGALPQYF. In DNA form, the CDR3 reads TGTGCCAGCAGTTTACGCGGGACAGGGGCCCTCCCTCAGTACTTC. Supplemented by reference TRBV28 and TRBJ2-5, the full variable domain reads DVKVTQSSRYLVKRTGEKVFLECVQDMDHENMFWYRQDPGLGLRLIYFSYDVKMKEKGDIPEGYSVSREKKERFSLILESASTNQTSMYLCASSLRGTGALPQYFGPGTRLLVL.

The chain uses TRBV2 and TRBJ2-3; 7 bases agree with TRBD1. Germline V gene sequence: CDR1 SNHLY, CDR2 FYNNEI. CDR3 length: 17 residues. Trimming cost V 3 bases and J 2 bases; bases outside gene matches: 11. The DNA for the CDR3 is TGTGCCAGCAGTGATCCCATACAGGGGTCCTTCACAGATACGCAGTATTTT. This translates into CASSDPIQGSFTDTQYF.

This clonotype has just a few counts. V usage is TRBV7-2 and J usage is TRBJ2-7; no firm D call. Germline V gives CDR1 SGHTA, CDR2 FQGNSA. Between the trimmed V and J ends, which lost 4 bases and 5 bases, there was a span of 15 bases. This CDR3 comprises 14 residues. As DNA, the CDR3 is TGTGCCAGCAGCTCGGTGGGTCTAGTGGACGAGCAGTACTTC. The encoded protein is CASSSVGLVDEQYF.

This clonotype was seen a handful of times. This chain connects TRBV23-1 to TRBJ2-1; D gene unclear. TRBV23-1 is flagged as an ORF with uncertain function. The V gene lost 3 bases and the J gene lost 8 bases, with 23 bases spanning the gap. The CDR3 runs 17 residues. CDR3 sequence reads: CASSQPAFRGPVHEQFF. The CDR3 coding sequence is TGCGCCAGCAGTCAGCCAGCGTTTAGAGGACCCGTACATGAGCAGTTCTTC.

As concerns this clonotype: A much larger clone lies a single base off, so this may be a read error. The chain carries TRBV5-1 and TRBJ2-2, with a tentative D call TRBD2 (5 bases). CDR3 length equals 14 residues. Germline CDR1 reads SGHRS; CDR2 reads YFSETQ. Trimming stripped 3 bases from V and 5 bases from J, with 11 bases between. For the CDR3, the DNA is TGCGCCAGCAGCTCACGGGGTTTTACCGGGGAGCTGTTTTTT. Translated, it gives CASSSRGFTGELFF.

This chain uses TRBV5-4 with TRBJ2-1; 8 bases align to TRBD2. Germline V gene sequence: CDR1 SGHNT, CDR2 YYREEE (reference sequence). The CDR3 totals 14 residues. Trimming took 4 bases from V and 6 from J; bases not matched to a gene: 6. The CDR3 reads CASSPGTRLNEQFF. The CDR3 DNA reads TGTGCCAGCAGCCCCGGGACTAGACTCAATGAGCAGTTCTTC.

The genes are TRBV20-1 and TRBJ2-7; D unresolved. Near its end, the DNA agrees better with TRBJ2-1, so the J call may be wrong. Germline CDR1 DFQATT, CDR2 SNEGSKA (reference sequence). The CDR3 has 12 residues. The CDR3 DNA follows: TGCAGTGCTATGAACGGCCCGGATGAGCAGTTCTTC. Translation gives CSAMNGPDEQFF.

The chain combines TRBV2 with TRBJ2-5, with D perhaps TRBD1 (7 bases). CDR1 is SNHLY, CDR2 FYNNEI, per germline. V lost 10 bases and J lost 5, with 17 bases in between. This CDR3 contains 13 residues. The CDR3 nucleotides read TGTGCCACCAAAGGAGGGGGCAGGGAGACCCAGTACTTC. It specifies CATKGGGRETQYF.

This rearrangement joins TRBV7-6 to TRBJ2-5; no reliable D call. V gave up 5 bases and J gave up 2 bases, with 15 bases separating them. Per the germline V gene, CDR1 is SGHVS and CDR2 is FNYEAQ. The CDR3 runs 15 residues. CDR3 residues: CASSERVSGQETQYF. DNA of the CDR3: TGTGCCAGCAGCGAACGAGTTTCAGGTCAAGAGACCCAGTACTTC. Together with reference TRBV7-6 and TRBJ2-5, the CDR3 gives the full variable domain: GAGVSQSPRYKVTKRGQDVALRCDPISGHVSLYWYRQALGQGPEFLTYFNYEAQQDKSGLPNDRFSAERPEGSISTLTIQRTEQRDSAMYRCASSERVSGQETQYFGPGTRLLVL.

The J gene is TRBJ2-1, the V gene TRBV6-6; D is perhaps TRBD1 (5 bases). The germline V and J ends were trimmed by 2 bases and 3 bases, with 11 bases remaining between them. CDR1 and CDR2 (germline): MNHNY, SVGAGI (reference sequence). The CDR3 sequence is 15 residues long. The CDR3 bases are TGTGCCAGCAGTTACCGCCGCGACAGCTACAATGAGCAGTTCTTC. Translation gives CASSYRRDSYNEQFF.

The V call is TRBV12-3 or TRBV12-4, the J call TRBJ1-6, with 8 positions matching TRBD1. Trimming removed 6 bases from V and 7 bases from J; junction bases left unmatched: 5. This CDR3 has 14 residues. The CDR3 DNA is TGTGCCAGCAGGCCGGGACAGGAGAATTCACCCCTCCACTTT. Translation: CASRPGQENSPLHF.

The table lists this clonotype with a few counts. This chain joins TRBV20-1 and TRBJ2-1; 10 bases match TRBD2. The germline gives CDR1 DFQATT, CDR2 SNEGSKA (reference sequence). The CDR3 sequence is 15 residues long. V dropped 3 bases and J dropped 4; count of bases not matched to a gene: 6. The CDR3 reads CSASPASGGYNEQFF. DNA for the CDR3: TGCAGTGCTAGCCCCGCTAGCGGGGGTTACAATGAGCAGTTCTTC.

Concerning this clonotype itself: The DNA is left out, because the CDR3 cannot be placed on it with certainty; the CDR3 is given as TCRdb lists it. The chain carries TRBV12-3 or TRBV12-4 and TRBJ2-1; the D segment call TRBD2 is taken from the table without a DNA check. Counting both end residues, the CDR3 totals 11 amino acids. CDR3 protein: CASSFGSGTFF.